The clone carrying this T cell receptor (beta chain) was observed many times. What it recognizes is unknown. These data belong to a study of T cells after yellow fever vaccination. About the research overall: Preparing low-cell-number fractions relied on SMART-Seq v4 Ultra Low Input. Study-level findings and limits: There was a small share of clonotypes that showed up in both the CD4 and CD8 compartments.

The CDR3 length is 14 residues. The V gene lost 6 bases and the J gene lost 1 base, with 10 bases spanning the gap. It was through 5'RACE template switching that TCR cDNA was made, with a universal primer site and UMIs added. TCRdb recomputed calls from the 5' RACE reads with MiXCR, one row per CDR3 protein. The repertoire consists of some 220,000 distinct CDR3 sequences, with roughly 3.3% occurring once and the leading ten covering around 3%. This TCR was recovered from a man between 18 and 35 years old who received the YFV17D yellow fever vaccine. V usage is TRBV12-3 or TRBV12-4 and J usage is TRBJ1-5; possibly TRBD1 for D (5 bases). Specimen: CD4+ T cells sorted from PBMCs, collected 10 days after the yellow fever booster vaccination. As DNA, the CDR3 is TGTGCCAGCAGGGGGGGACCGAGCAATCAGCCCCAGCATTTT. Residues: CASRGGPSNQPQHF.